This T cell receptor beta chain was sequenced during a study of T cells in Graves' hyperthyroidism and ophthalmopathy. The CDR3 spans 12 residues. The junction had 1 base not matched to a gene; V was cut back by 5 bases and J by 7 bases. Germline CDR1 and CDR2: SNHLY and FYNNEI. RNA transcripts yielded amplified TCR beta CDR3 regions. A first-round RT-PCR of the TCR CDR3 used the HTBI primer set. TCRdb called the multiplex PCR reads again in MiXCR, with one record for every CDR3 protein. The sample has roughly 380,000 distinct CDR3 sequences, 13% seen once. The chain joins TRBV2 to TRBJ2-2, with TRBD2 identical over 7 bases. Sequences were obtained from blood. The TCR was taken from a young man with Graves' hyperthyroidism that later progressed to Graves' ophthalmopathy. CDR3 protein: CASSRTSGELFF. The CDR3 DNA reads as TGTGCCAGCAGTAGGACTAGCGGGGAGCTGTTTTTT. Together with reference TRBV2 and TRBJ2-2, the CDR3 gives the full variable domain: EPEVTQTPSHQVTQMGQEVILRCVPISNHLYFYWYRQILGQKVEFLVSFYNNEISEKSEIFDDQFSVERPDGSNFTLKIRSTKLEDSAMYFCASSRTSGELFFGEGSRLTVL.